This record covers a single TCR beta chain. Additional DNA sequences in this sample encode the identical CDR3. This record belongs to a study of blood T cell repertoires in COVID-19. On the study more broadly: Italy, Spain and the United States were the sources of the convalescent and acute COVID-19 samples. PBMCs, B-cell-depleted T cells, or T cells provided the cDNA or gDNA that made up the material.

Methods used by the authors: By means of reference gene primer amplification, nucleated cell counts were estimated. The protocol was immunoSEQ multiplex PCR, while the TCRdb copy is restricted to in-frame clones and leaves out a portion. The DNA was the basis for D and trimming; V, J and clone size are from that table. The sample has 250,000 to 350,000 clones, around 89% seen once. V was clipped by 7 bases and J by 0 bases, with 10 bases between them. From germline, CDR1 is MNHEY and CDR2 SVGAGI. This CDR3 is built from 14 residues. This receptor was identified in a woman aged 55-69 years with acute or convalescent COVID-19. J is TRBJ1-5 and V is TRBV6-5, with a weak D call TRBD1 (6 bases). The material sequenced was peripheral blood. CDR3 sequence: CASNPTGSNQPQHF. The CDR3 nucleotides read TGTGCCAGCAATCCGACAGGTAGCAATCAGCCCCAGCATTTT.